The entry below describes one T cell receptor (beta chain). Its antigen is unknown. The assay was immunoSEQ multiplex PCR, and TCRdb's table has in-frame clones only and misses some. The repertoire holds around 150,000 clones, around 94% seen once, with under 6% in the top ten. This record belongs to a study of T cell responses to AZD1222 COVID-19 vaccine. Study results and caveats: The repertoires were collected only after the peak T cell response. The number of AZD1222 recipients seropositive at baseline was only five to seven. Spike-specific TCR breadth and depth went up after people got two AZD1222 doses.

CDR1 is SGHTA, CDR2 FQGNSA, per germline. V was pared by 3 bases and J by 5 bases, with 6 bases of the junction left unmatched. CDR3 length: 15 residues. This clonotype originated in an adult who received the AZD1222 COVID-19 vaccine. This sequence joins TRBV7-2 and TRBJ1-2; the match to TRBD1 covers 10 bases. This sample comprised peripheral blood, obtained 28 days after the second AZD1222 dose. CDR3 region: CASSLTGGELYGYTF. In DNA form, the CDR3 reads TGTGCCAGCAGCTTGACAGGGGGCGAACTGTATGGCTACACCTTC.